Shown below are 27 T cell receptor beta chains from a single sample sequenced in a study of T cell responses to AZD1222 COVID-19 vaccine (dated by TCRdb to the early 2020s). Library preparation used the immunoSEQ multiplex PCR assay. Drawn from immuneACCESS, this table holds only the in-frame rearrangements with V and J called that TCRdb kept. Clones are partly lost; checked studies trace under half to an unresolved V gene and leave the rest unexplained. A total of 120,000 or so clones appear in this sample, approximately 90% of them only once. The top ten constitute just over 7% of the sample. The time point label for this specimen denotes: baseline before first vaccination. Sequenced here: peripheral blood, sampled on day 0 of AZD1222 vaccination. These receptors came from an adult in good health.

The chain links TRBV6-5 to TRBJ2-7; 7 bases are shared with TRBD1. Germline trimming cut 5 bases from V and 4 bases from J; bases unmatched to any gene: 5. This CDR3 has 13 residues. Looked up from germline, CDR1 is MNHEY and CDR2 is SVGAGI. The CDR3: CASSKQGYYEQYF. The CDR3 nucleotides are TGTGCCAGCAGTAAACAGGGGTATTACGAGCAGTACTTC.

V gene TRBV7-2 combines with J gene TRBJ2-1, with D perhaps TRBD1 (6 bases). CDR1 is SGHTA, CDR2 FQGNSA, per germline. V was clipped by 5 bases and J by 7 bases, with 21 bases between them. The CDR3 consists of 16 residues. The CDR3 DNA sequence: TGTGCCAGCAGCCTCGTTCCGGGACACCTCAGGAATGAGCAGTTCTTC. This gives the protein CASSLVPGHLRNEQFF.

V gene TRBV7-2 combines with J gene TRBJ2-3; 12 bases match TRBD2. The V segment lost 4 bases and the J segment 0 bases; nucleotides outside the gene matches: 8. This CDR3 is 18 amino acids long. Germline V gives CDR1 SGHTA, CDR2 FQGNSA. CDR3 nucleotides: TGTGCCAGCAGCTCCCGCCGGACTAGCGGGATGAGCACAGATACGCAGTATTTT. It codes for CASSSRRTSGMSTDTQYF.

The chain employs TRBV7-2 and TRBJ2-1, with D unclear. The germline V gene encodes CDR1 SGHTA and CDR2 FQGNSA. V was pared by 5 bases and J by 5 bases, with 19 bases between. This CDR3 comprises 16 residues. The CDR3 nucleotides read TGTGCCAGCAGCCCAAGGGTAGGCTCCCTTAACAATGAGCAGTTCTTC. As protein: CASSPRVGSLNNEQFF. The full variable domain, with the rest looked up from reference TRBV7-2 and TRBJ2-1, is GAGVSQSPSNKVTEKGKDVELRCDPISGHTALYWYRQSLGQGLEFLIYFQGNSAPDKSGLPSDRFSAERTGGSVSTLTIQRTQQEDSAVYLCASSPRVGSLNNEQFFGPGTRLTVL.

This chain connects TRBV7-9 to TRBJ1-2; D unclear. V was trimmed by 5 bases and J by 4 bases, leaving 8 bases between them. In germline, CDR1 is SEHNR, CDR2 FQNEAQ (reference sequence). The CDR3 is 12 amino acids. DNA for the CDR3: TGTGCCAGCAGCCCCCCTTCCTATGGCTACACCTTC. Translation: CASSPPSYGYTF.

V is TRBV7-2 and J is TRBJ2-7, with 8 bases lining up with TRBD1. V shed 4 bases and J 3 bases; nucleotides not matched to a gene: 8. CDR3 length: 15 residues. The germline CDR1 and CDR2 sequences are SGHTA and FQGNSA. The DNA for the CDR3 is TGTGCCAGCAGCTCTTGGCCGGGGACAGGCTACGAGCAGTACTTC. Translating it yields CASSSWPGTGYEQYF.

The rearrangement joins TRBV5-4 to TRBJ2-2, with TRBD2 matching over 11 bases. The CDR3 is 15 residues long. J lost 5 bases, V lost 3 bases, and 3 bases had no gene match. Germline values: CDR1 SGHNT, CDR2 YYREEE (reference sequence). This CDR3 is CASSSLAGGTGELFF. DNA for the CDR3: TGTGCCAGCAGCTCCTTAGCGGGAGGGACCGGGGAGCTGTTTTTT.

This clone was seen only once. J is TRBJ2-1 and V is TRBV4-3, with 10 bases aligning to TRBD1. Germline V gene lookup returns CDR1 LGHNA and CDR2 YSLEER. Unmatched junction bases numbered 4, after V lost 1 base and J lost 7 bases. The CDR3 is made up of 15 amino acids. The CDR3 nucleotides read TGCGCCAGCAGCCAAGGACAGGGGGCGAGGAATGAGCAGTTCTTC. It translates to CASSQGQGARNEQFF.

The table lists this clone with a count of one. The V call is TRBV9, the J call TRBJ1-2; D is perhaps TRBD1 (5 bases). Trimming pared 1 base from V and 0 bases from J, leaving 7 bases between. The germline V gene encodes CDR1 SGDLS and CDR2 YYNGEE. The CDR3 has 14 amino acids. The CDR3 loop reads CASSVRGANYGYTF. The CDR3 coding sequence is TGTGCCAGCAGCGTAAGGGGTGCTAACTATGGCTACACCTTC.

This rearrangement joins TRBV18 to TRBJ2-7, with D perhaps TRBD2 (6 bases). The V and J ends lost 6 bases and 0 bases respectively, with 12 bases between them. The germline gives CDR1 KGHSH, CDR2 LQKENI. The CDR3 is 14 residues long. CDR3 residues: CASSGTPVSYEQYF. The DNA for the CDR3 is TGTGCCAGCTCCGGGACTCCCGTCTCCTACGAGCAGTACTTC.

The chain links TRBV11-2 to TRBJ2-3, with D perhaps TRBD1 (5 bases). CDR3 length: 15 amino acids. V lost 4 bases and J lost 5, with 16 bases in between. The V gene's germline CDR1 is SGHAT and CDR2 FQNNGV. DNA of the CDR3: TGTGCCAGCAGCTCCCCACTGAAGCAGGGAGATACGCAGTATTTT. Encoded protein: CASSSPLKQGDTQYF.

The V call is TRBV5-1, the J call TRBJ2-7; possible D gene TRBD2, 6 bases. V was pared by 0 bases and J by 7 bases, with 11 bases between. This CDR3 is 13 amino acids long. Germline V gene data show CDR1 as SGHRS and CDR2 as YFSETQ. CDR3 loop: CASSLGGMGEQYF. CDR3 sequence (DNA): TGCGCCAGCAGCTTGGGCGGGATGGGAGAGCAGTACTTC.

The chain is built from TRBV7-2 and TRBJ1-4; perhaps TRBD1 as D (6 bases). The V end was cut by 1 base, the J end by 7 bases, with 10 bases between. CDR1 and CDR2 from the germline V gene are SGHTA and FQGNSA. The CDR3 covers 14 residues. This CDR3 reads CASSLGGPGEKLFF. CDR3 in DNA: TGTGCCAGCAGCTTAGGGGGGCCCGGTGAAAAACTGTTTTTT.

In this sample, this clone turned up once. This chain uses TRBV7-8 with TRBJ1-6, with D unclear. Looked up from germline, CDR1 is SGHVS and CDR2 is FQNEAQ. The CDR3 is 16 amino acids. Trimming removed 1 base at V and 5 bases at J, with 12 bases between. For the CDR3, the DNA is TGTGCCAGCAGCTTAGAATCCACCCTTAATAATTCACCCCTCCACTTT. Its protein product is CASSLESTLNNSPLHF.

Concerning this clone itself: Sequence at one end of the junction differs from germline and may be a read error. The V gene is TRBV5-8, the J gene TRBJ2-7, with D possibly matching TRBD2 (5 bases). The CDR3 is made up of 8 amino acids. Germline lookup yields CDR1 SGHTS and CDR2 YDEGEE. The CDR3 DNA reads as TGTGCCAGCAGCCGGCGGGACTTC. Translation gives CASSRRDF.

The rearrangement links TRBV3-1 (or the pseudogene TRBV3-2) to TRBJ1-6; TRBD1 matches 9 bases. The J segment lost 7 bases and the V segment lost 1 base, leaving 5 bases of the junction unmatched. Germline values: CDR1 LGHDT, CDR2 YNNKEL (reference sequence). The CDR3 is made up of 16 amino acids. Here the CDR3 reads CASSQVRTGENSPLHF. The CDR3 DNA sequence: TGTGCCAGCAGCCAAGTGCGGACAGGGGAAAATTCACCCCTCCACTTT.

The chain uses TRBV5-4 and TRBJ2-5; TRBD1 or TRBD2 may be the D gene (6 bases each). V shed 0 bases and J shed 1 base, with 10 bases lying between them. The CDR3 contains 15 residues. Germline CDR1 reads SGHNT; CDR2 reads YYREEE (reference sequence). The CDR3 DNA follows: TGTGCCAGCAGCTTGGCGGGGGCGGTCCAAGAGACCCAGTACTTC. Amino acid sequence: CASSLAGAVQETQYF.

J is TRBJ2-3 and V is TRBV5-1, with D unresolved. The CDR3 spans 12 residues. Germline CDR1 SGHRS, CDR2 YFSETQ. Trimming removed 6 bases at V and 2 bases at J, with 7 bases between. CDR3 in amino acids: CASTENTDTQYF. The CDR3 DNA is TGCGCCAGCACCGAGAACACAGATACGCAGTATTTT.

The gene calls are TRBV2 and TRBJ1-2, with D possibly TRBD1 on 6 matching bases. This CDR3 is built from 13 residues. V lost 11 bases and J lost 8, with 21 bases in between. Germline assignment: CDR1 SNHLY and CDR2 FYNNEI. The CDR3 sequence: CAAPRGGEGGYTF. CDR3 sequence (DNA): TGTGCCGCACCACGGGGGGGCGAAGGAGGCTACACCTTC.

The J gene is TRBJ1-2, the V gene TRBV5-4, with 9 bases aligning to TRBD1. Germline assignment: CDR1 SGHNT and CDR2 YYREEE (reference sequence). This CDR3 is 15 amino acids long. V was pared by 4 bases and J by 4 bases, with 8 bases of the junction left unmatched. The CDR3 is CASSGGQGTTYGYTF. The DNA of the CDR3 is TGTGCCAGCAGCGGAGGACAGGGGACCACCTATGGCTACACCTTC.

Comments on this clone: The sample carries other DNA sequences with the same CDR3. This rearrangement joins TRBV9 to TRBJ2-7; no clear D. V dropped 0 bases and J dropped 1 base, with 5 bases sitting between them. CDR1 and CDR2 from the germline V gene are SGDLS and YYNGEE. This CDR3 is built from 13 residues. CDR3 residues: CASSVGGSYEQYF. CDR3 DNA sequence: TGTGCCAGCAGCGTAGGTGGTTCCTACGAGCAGTACTTC.

This chain uses TRBV28 with TRBJ2-5; D is unclear. Germline CDR1 and CDR2: MDHEN and SYDVKM. Trimming removed 8 bases at V and 2 bases at J, with 12 bases between. The CDR3 loop spans 13 amino acids. The CDR3 DNA sequence: TGTGCCAGCGGACCCAATGGGCAAGAGACCCAGTACTTC. Translating it yields CASGPNGQETQYF. The variable domain in full, with the rest retrieved from reference TRBV28 and TRBJ2-5, is DVKVTQSSRYLVKRTGEKVFLECVQDMDHENMFWYRQDPGLGLRLIYFSYDVKMKEKGDIPEGYSVSREKKERFSLILESASTNQTSMYLCASGPNGQETQYFGPGTRLLVL.

The chain recombines TRBV7-9 with TRBJ1-5; D not resolved. The ends were cut back, 0 bases at V and 2 bases at J, with 8 bases in the middle. The CDR3 contains 15 residues. Germline values: CDR1 SEHNR, CDR2 FQNEAQ (reference sequence). The CDR3 region has the DNA TGTGCCAGCAGCTTAGCGCAGGTTGGCAATCAGCCCCAGCATTTT. Translated, it gives CASSLAQVGNQPQHF.

The chain links TRBV28 to TRBJ1-1; D is possibly TRBD1 (5 bases). Trimming pared 7 bases from V and 6 bases from J, leaving 21 bases between. The V gene's germline CDR1 is MDHEN and CDR2 SYDVKM. This CDR3 is 15 amino acids long. DNA of the CDR3: TGTGCCAGCATTTCCCCGAGGGGAGGCCAGGCTGAAGCTTTCTTT. It codes for CASISPRGGQAEAFF.

This clone has more than one count but fewer than ten. V usage is TRBV12-3 or TRBV12-4 and J usage is TRBJ1-3; D is uncertain. This CDR3 is built from 12 residues. Trimming removed 5 bases from V and 4 bases from J, with 6 bases in between. The CDR3 region is CASSIHGNTIYF. As DNA, the CDR3 is TGTGCCAGCAGTATTCACGGAAACACCATATATTTT.

The CDR3 DNA is TGCGCCAGCAGCCCGGGACTAGCGGGGGTGTACGAGCAGTACTTC. Translating gives CASSPGLAGVYEQYF. The chain links TRBV4-1 to TRBJ2-7; TRBD2 aligns across 14 bases. After removal of 4 bases from V and 4 bases from J, the junction contained 3 bases not matched to a gene. The CDR3 spans 15 residues. CDR1 is MGHRA, CDR2 YSYEKL, per germline.

The V and J genes are TRBV28 and TRBJ2-1; D perhaps matches TRBD2 (6 bases). The CDR3 extends over 16 amino acids. The germline V and J ends were trimmed by 3 bases and 3 bases, with 15 bases remaining between them. Looked up from germline, CDR1 is MDHEN and CDR2 is SYDVKM. CDR3 nucleotides: TGTGCCAGCAGTTTCCTTCCCGGGAGAGGCTACAATGAGCAGTTCTTC. This gives the protein CASSFLPGRGYNEQFF.